A single T cell receptor beta chain is shown here with its context. Its antigen is currently unknown. This entry belongs to a study of PD-1 blockade in mismatch repair-deficient tumors. Study at large: Enrolled about 2013-2017, patients had progressing, pretreated mismatch repair-deficient cancers of 12 types.

Findings of the study overall: Tumor-resident clones, often undetectable pretreatment in blood, expanded then contracted after pembrolizumab.

Every patient had mismatch repair deficiency by PCR or immunohistochemistry. The TCR-sequenced patients were a few responders to pembrolizumab. Here immunoSEQ multiplex PCR was the method, and the copy in TCRdb shows in-frame clones only, minus some. The sample carries some 26,000 clones, nearly 85% recorded once. CDR1 is ENHRY and CDR2 is SYGVKD in the germline V gene. The CDR3 totals 14 residues. V dropped 3 bases and J dropped 4 bases, with 13 bases sitting between them. The source material was peripheral blood, sampled 12 weeks after starting pembrolizumab. The receptor's source is an adult with mismatch repair-deficient cancer. This sequence joins TRBV10-3 and TRBJ2-7, with no clear D. CDR3 sequence: CAISEGPEKYEQYF. CDR3 DNA: TGTGCCATCAGTGAAGGACCAGAGAAGTACGAGCAGTACTTC.